The T cell receptor beta chain under discussion was sequenced for a study of response to subunit inactivated influenza vaccine. The sample holds many counts of this clonotype. From germline, CDR1 is KGHSH and CDR2 LQKENI. The CDR3 length is 17 residues. The V end was cut by 1 base, the J end by 1 base, with 16 bases between. TCRdb reprocessed the RT-PCR reads with MiXCR, giving one entry per CDR3 protein. Among about 570,000 distinct CDR3 sequences listed, about 11% were seen once. This sample also belongs to another study, concerning T cells expressing NK-cell markers. That report notes: Libraries used 5'RACE template switching adding universal primer site and UMIs. One observes that, in a handful of donors, these clonotypes were also the leading ones within the CD3+CD56-NKG2C+ fraction.

This TCR derives from a man aged 45-60 years who received an inactivated influenza vaccine. The sample here was PBMCs from blood, taken on the day of vaccination. J is TRBJ2-5 and V is TRBV18; D may be TRBD1 (6 bases). The CDR3 sequence: CASSPRGHSKFQETQYF. The CDR3 DNA sequence: TGTGCCAGCTCACCACGGGGACACTCAAAATTCCAAGAGACCCAGTACTTC.